The clone carrying this TCR beta chain has just one count. The data originate from a study of OX40 agonist ivuxolimab in advanced cancers. Study at large: Patients in dose escalation had liver, melanoma, kidney or head and neck cancers. Cohort: roughly 80% men, mean age around 55, aged roughly 20 to 79.

The CDR3 consists of 13 residues. Between the trimmed V and J ends, which lost 1 base and 7 bases, there was a span of 11 bases. Germline CDR1 reads SGHTA; CDR2 reads FQGNSA. TCRdb's copy holds only in-frame clones and misses some; the assay was immunoSEQ multiplex PCR. Among approximately 72,000 clones listed, around 84% were seen once. The material was CD4+ or CD8+ T cells sorted from blood, obtained in a trial of the OX40 agonist ivuxolimab. The chain joins TRBV7-2 to TRBJ2-7, with a tentative D call TRBD1 (6 bases). This clonotype originated in an adult with an advanced solid tumor such as melanoma, head and neck, liver or kidney cancer. The CDR3 DNA reads TGTGCCAGCAGCTTAGACAGGGCAAGGGAGCAGTACTTC. It specifies CASSLDRAREQYF.